This T cell receptor (beta chain) derives from a study of Tregs in tolerant kidney transplant recipients. At the level of the study: An approximately 3-day belatacept mixed lymphocyte reaction, sometimes plus 5-day graft donor restimulation, preceded CD4+CD25+CD127- sorting. Sorting used antibodies to exclude donor cells.

Using immunoSEQ multiplex PCR, the repertoire was profiled, and TCRdb retains in-frame clones only, with some absent. The sample lists some 15,000 clones, around 55% occurring once. Study-wide results and caveats: The small number of patients limits these findings pending further validation.

V lost 1 base and J lost 4, with 7 bases in between. This CDR3 is built from 13 residues. Germline-derived CDR1 and CDR2 are SGHTA and FQGTGA. Remarks on this clone: Its target is unknown.

The sample taken for sequencing was Tregs from blood cultured with allogeneic cells. This clonotype was obtained from a human donor in good health. The gene calls are TRBV7-3 and TRBJ1-2; no firm D call. CDR3 in DNA: TGTGCCAGCAGCTTAAACGGCGGCTATGGCTACACCTTC. Its translation is CASSLNGGYGYTF.